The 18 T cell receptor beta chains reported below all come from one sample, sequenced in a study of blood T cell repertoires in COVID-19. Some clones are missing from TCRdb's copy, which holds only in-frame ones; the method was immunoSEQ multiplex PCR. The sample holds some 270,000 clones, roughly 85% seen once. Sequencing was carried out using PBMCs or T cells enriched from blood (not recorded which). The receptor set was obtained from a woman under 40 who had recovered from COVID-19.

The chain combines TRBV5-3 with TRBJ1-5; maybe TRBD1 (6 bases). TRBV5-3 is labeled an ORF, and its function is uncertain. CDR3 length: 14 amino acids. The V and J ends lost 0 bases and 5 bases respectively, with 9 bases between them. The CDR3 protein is CARSLVQGDQPQHF. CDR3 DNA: TGTGCCAGAAGCTTGGTACAGGGCGATCAGCCCCAGCATTTT.

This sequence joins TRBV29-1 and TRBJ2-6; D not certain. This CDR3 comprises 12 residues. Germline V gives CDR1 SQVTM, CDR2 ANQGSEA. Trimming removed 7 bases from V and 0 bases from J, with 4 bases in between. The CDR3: CSAISGANVLTF. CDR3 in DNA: TGCAGCGCTATCTCTGGGGCCAACGTCCTGACTTTC. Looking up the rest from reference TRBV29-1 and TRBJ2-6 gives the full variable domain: SAVISQKPSRDICQRGTSLTIQCQVDSQVTMMFWYRQQPGQSLTLIATANQGSEATYESGFVIDKFPISRPNLTFSTLTVSNMSPEDSSIYLCSAISGANVLTFGAGSRLTVL.

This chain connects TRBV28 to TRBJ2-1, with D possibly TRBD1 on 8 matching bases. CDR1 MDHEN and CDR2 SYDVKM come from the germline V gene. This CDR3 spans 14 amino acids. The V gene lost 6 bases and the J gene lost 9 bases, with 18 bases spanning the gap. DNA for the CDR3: TGTGCCAGCAGGGATGACAGGGGAGGGGGTGAGCAGTTCTTC. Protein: CASRDDRGGGEQFF.

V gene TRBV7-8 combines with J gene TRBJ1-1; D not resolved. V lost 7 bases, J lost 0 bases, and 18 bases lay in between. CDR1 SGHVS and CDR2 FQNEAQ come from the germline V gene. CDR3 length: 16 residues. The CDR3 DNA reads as TGTGCCAGCACTCCAGAGAGGTTCCCGATGAACACTGAAGCTTTCTTT. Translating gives CASTPERFPMNTEAFF.

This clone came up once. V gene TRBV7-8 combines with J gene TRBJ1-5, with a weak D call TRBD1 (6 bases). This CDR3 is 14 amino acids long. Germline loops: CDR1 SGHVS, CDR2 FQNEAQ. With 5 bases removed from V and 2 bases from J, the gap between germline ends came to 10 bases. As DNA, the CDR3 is TGTGCCAGCAGCACCAGGGGCGGCAATCAGCCCCAGCATTTT. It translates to CASSTRGGNQPQHF.

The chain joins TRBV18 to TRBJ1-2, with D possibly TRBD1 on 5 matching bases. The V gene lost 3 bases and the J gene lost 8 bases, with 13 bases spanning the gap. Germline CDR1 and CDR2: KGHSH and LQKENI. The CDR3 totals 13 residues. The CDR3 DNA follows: TGTGCCAGCTCACCGGCAGGGCCCGACGGCTACACCTTC. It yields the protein CASSPAGPDGYTF.

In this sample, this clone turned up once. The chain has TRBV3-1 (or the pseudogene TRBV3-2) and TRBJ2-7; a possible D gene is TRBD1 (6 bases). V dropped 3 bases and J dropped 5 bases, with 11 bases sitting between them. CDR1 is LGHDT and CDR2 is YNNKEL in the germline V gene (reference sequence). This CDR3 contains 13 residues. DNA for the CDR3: TGTGCCAGCAGCCAGACAGGAACGAACGAGCAGTACTTC. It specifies CASSQTGTNEQYF.

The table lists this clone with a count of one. Here the CDR3 DNA reads TGTGCCAGCAGTCCTTCCGACAGGGAGAATTCACCCCTCCACTTT. It specifies CASSPSDRENSPLHF. This chain links TRBV7-6 with TRBJ1-6; TRBD1 agrees at 7 bases. This CDR3 has 15 residues. V was pared by 6 bases and J by 7 bases, with 9 bases of the junction left unmatched. Germline loops: CDR1 SGHVS, CDR2 FNYEAQ.

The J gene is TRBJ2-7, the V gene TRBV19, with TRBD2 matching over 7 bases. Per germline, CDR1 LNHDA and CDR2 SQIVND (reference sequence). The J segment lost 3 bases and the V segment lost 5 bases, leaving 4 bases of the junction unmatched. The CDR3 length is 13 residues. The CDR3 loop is CASSLAVDYEQYF. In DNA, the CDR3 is TGTGCCAGTAGTCTAGCGGTTGACTACGAGCAGTACTTC.

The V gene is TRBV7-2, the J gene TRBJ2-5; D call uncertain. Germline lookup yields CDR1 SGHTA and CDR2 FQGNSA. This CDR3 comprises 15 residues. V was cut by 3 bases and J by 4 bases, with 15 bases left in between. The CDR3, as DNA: TGTGCCAGCAGCTTTGCGACACGTCCGCGAGAGACCCAGTACTTC. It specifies CASSFATRPRETQYF.

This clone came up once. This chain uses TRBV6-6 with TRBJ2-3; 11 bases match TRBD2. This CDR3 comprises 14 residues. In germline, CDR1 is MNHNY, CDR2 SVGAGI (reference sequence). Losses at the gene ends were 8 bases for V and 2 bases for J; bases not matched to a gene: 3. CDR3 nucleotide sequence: TGTGCCAGCGTACTAGCGGGGGACACAGATACGCAGTATTTT. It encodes CASVLAGDTDTQYF.

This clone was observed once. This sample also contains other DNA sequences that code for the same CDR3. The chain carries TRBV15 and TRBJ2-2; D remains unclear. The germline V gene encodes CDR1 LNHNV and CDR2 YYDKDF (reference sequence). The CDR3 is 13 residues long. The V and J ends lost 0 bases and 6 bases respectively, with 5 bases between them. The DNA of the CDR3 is TGTGCCACCAGCAGAGATCGGGCCGGGGAGCTGTTTTTT. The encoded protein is CATSRDRAGELFF.

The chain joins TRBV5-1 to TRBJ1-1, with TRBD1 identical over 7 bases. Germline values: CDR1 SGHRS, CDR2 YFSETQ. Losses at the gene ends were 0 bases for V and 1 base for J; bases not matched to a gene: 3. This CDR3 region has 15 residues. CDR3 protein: CASSLAHRGNTEAFF. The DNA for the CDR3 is TGCGCCAGCAGCTTGGCTCACAGGGGGAACACTGAAGCTTTCTTT. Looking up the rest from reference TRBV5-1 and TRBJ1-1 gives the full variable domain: KAGVTQTPRYLIKTRGQQVTLSCSPISGHRSVSWYQQTPGQGLQFLFEYFSETQRNKGNFPGRFSGRQFSNSRSEMNVSTLELGDSALYLCASSLAHRGNTEAFFGQGTRLTVV.

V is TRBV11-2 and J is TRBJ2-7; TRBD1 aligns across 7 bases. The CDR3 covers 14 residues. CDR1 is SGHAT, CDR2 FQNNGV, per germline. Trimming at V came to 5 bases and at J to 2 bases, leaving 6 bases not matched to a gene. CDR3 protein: CASSLIGQAYEQYF. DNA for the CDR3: TGTGCCAGCAGCCTAATAGGACAGGCCTACGAGCAGTACTTC.

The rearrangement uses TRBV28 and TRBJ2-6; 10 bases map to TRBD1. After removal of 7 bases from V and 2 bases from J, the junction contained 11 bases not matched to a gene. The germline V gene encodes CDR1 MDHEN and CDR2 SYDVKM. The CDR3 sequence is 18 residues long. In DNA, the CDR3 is TGTGCCAGCACCATTGTGGGGACAGGGGAAACTGGGGCCAACGTCCTGACTTTC. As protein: CASTIVGTGETGANVLTF.

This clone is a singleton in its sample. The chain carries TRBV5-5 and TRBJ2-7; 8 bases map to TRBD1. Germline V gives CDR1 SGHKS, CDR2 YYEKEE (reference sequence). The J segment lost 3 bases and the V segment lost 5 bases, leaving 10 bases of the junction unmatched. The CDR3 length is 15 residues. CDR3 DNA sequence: TGTGCCAGCAGTTCAACAGGGGGGTCTCTCTACGAGCAGTACTTC. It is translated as CASSSTGGSLYEQYF.

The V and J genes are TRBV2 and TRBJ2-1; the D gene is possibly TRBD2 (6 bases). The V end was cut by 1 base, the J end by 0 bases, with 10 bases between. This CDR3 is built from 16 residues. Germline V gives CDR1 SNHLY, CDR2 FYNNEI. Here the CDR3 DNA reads TGTGCCAGCAGTGAAGGGGTAGCGGTCTCCTACAATGAGCAGTTCTTC. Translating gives CASSEGVAVSYNEQFF. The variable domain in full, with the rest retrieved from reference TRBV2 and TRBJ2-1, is EPEVTQTPSHQVTQMGQEVILRCVPISNHLYFYWYRQILGQKVEFLVSFYNNEISEKSEIFDDQFSVERPDGSNFTLKIRSTKLEDSAMYFCASSEGVAVSYNEQFFGPGTRLTVL.

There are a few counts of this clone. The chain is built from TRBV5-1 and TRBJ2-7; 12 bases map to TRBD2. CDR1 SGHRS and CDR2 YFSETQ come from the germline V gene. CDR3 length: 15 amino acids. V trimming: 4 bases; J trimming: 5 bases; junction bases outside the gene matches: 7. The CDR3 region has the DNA TGCGCCAGCAGCGTCGGACTAGCGGGGATCCACGAGCAGTACTTC. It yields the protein CASSVGLAGIHEQYF.